A single sample is the source of the 20 T cell receptor beta chains below, sequenced in a study of molecular identifiers for immune sequencing clone quantification. TCRdb re-derived calls from the PCR reads in MiXCR, one entry per CDR3 protein. The sample shows under 600,000 distinct CDR3 sequences, 20% to 25% of them seen only once. What was sequenced was naive CD8+ T cells from blood, with Jurkat cell RNA spiked in. As to subset: FACS-sorted CD8+CD4-CCR7+CD45RA+ naive T cells. The source of these receptors is a human donor in good health. Some libraries in this study had Jurkat cell RNA spiked in.

This clonotype was seen ten or more times. The rearrangement uses TRBV9 and TRBJ2-3; the D gene is possibly TRBD1 (6 bases). Germline V gene lookup returns CDR1 SGDLS and CDR2 YYNGEE. Trimming took off 5 bases at V and 6 bases at J, with 10 bases between the two ends. This CDR3 is 12 amino acids long. CDR3 nucleotide sequence: TGTGCCAGCAGGGGGGCTTCGGATACGCAGTATTTT. This translates into CASRGASDTQYF.

At least ten counts were recorded for this clonotype. This chain connects TRBV29-1 to TRBJ1-2; D ambiguous. Germline V CDR1 and CDR2: SQVTM, ANQGSEA. The length of the CDR3 is 12 residues. V shed 5 bases and J shed 3 bases, with 10 bases lying between them. Here the CDR3 DNA reads TGCAGCGTTATGGGTCTCCACTATGGCTACACCTTC. Residues: CSVMGLHYGYTF.

The chain employs TRBV6-5 and TRBJ2-5, with a weak D call TRBD2 (6 bases). Trimming took off 7 bases at V and 5 bases at J, with 11 bases between the two ends. Germline V gene lookup returns CDR1 MNHEY and CDR2 SVGAGI. There are 12 residues in the CDR3. Here the CDR3 reads CASNPGGETQYF. CDR3 coding DNA: TGTGCCAGCAATCCTGGGGGGGAGACCCAGTACTTC.

With respect to this clonotype: Given a much more abundant clone one base away, this may be a read error. The chain joins TRBV5-6 to TRBJ2-3; D is perhaps TRBD2 (5 bases). Germline lookup yields CDR1 SGHDT and CDR2 YYEEEE. CDR3 length: 15 amino acids. Trimming pared 3 bases from V and 1 base from J, leaving 12 bases between. Written as DNA, the CDR3 is TGTGCCAGCAGCTACCAGGACTTTGGCACAGATACGCAGTATTTT. Protein product: CASSYQDFGTDTQYF.

This clonotype was recorded at least ten times. The chain combines TRBV29-1 with TRBJ2-7; 9 nucleotides align to TRBD1. Germline V gene data show CDR1 as SQVTM and CDR2 as ANQGSEA. V shed 7 bases and J 5 bases; nucleotides not matched to a gene: 9. The length of the CDR3 is 13 residues. The CDR3: CSALDRGSHEQYF. For the CDR3, the DNA is TGCAGCGCCCTGGACAGGGGATCGCACGAGCAGTACTTC.

This clonotype has more than one count but fewer than ten. The J gene is TRBJ2-3, the V gene TRBV27; the match to TRBD1 covers 8 bases. V gave up 5 bases and J gave up 0 bases; unmatched junction bases: 4. CDR1 MNHEY and CDR2 SMNVEV come from the germline V gene (reference sequence). This CDR3 has 15 residues. The CDR3 is CASSPWDRSTDTQYF. The CDR3 DNA reads TGTGCCAGCAGTCCGTGGGACAGGAGCACAGATACGCAGTATTTT.

This clonotype was seen a handful of times. The chain uses TRBV5-6 and TRBJ2-5, with 7 bases fitting TRBD2. Germline V lookup: CDR1 SGHDT, CDR2 YYEEEE. The CDR3 totals 16 residues. With V trimmed by 4 bases and J by 0 bases, 9 bases remained unmatched. The CDR3 bases are TGTGCCAGCAGCCCTGAGCGGGGCGAAAACCAAGAGACCCAGTACTTC. Residues: CASSPERGENQETQYF.

The rearrangement joins TRBV7-6 to TRBJ2-7; 9 nucleotides line up with TRBD2. The V and J ends lost 2 bases and 5 bases, in that order; junction bases with no gene match: 7. CDR3 length: 15 amino acids. Germline assignment: CDR1 SGHVS and CDR2 FNYEAQ. CDR3 region: CASSLMEIAGDEQYF. CDR3 bases: TGTGCCAGCAGCTTAATGGAAATAGCGGGAGACGAGCAGTACTTC.

This clonotype was detected many times. The gene calls are TRBV6-5 and TRBJ2-7; a weak D match, TRBD2 (6 bases). Germline V gene sequence: CDR1 MNHEY, CDR2 SVGAGI. Between the trimmed V and J ends, which lost 6 bases and 3 bases, there was a span of 15 bases. The CDR3 loop spans 14 amino acids. In nucleotides, the CDR3 is TGTGCCAGCAGCCCGGACTATCTCAACTACGAGCAGTACTTC. The encoded protein is CASSPDYLNYEQYF.

This clonotype came up many times. The genes are TRBV7-9 and TRBJ2-3; 9 bases line up with TRBD2. The CDR3 runs to 16 residues. Per germline, CDR1 SEHNR and CDR2 FQNEAQ (reference sequence). V was pared by 1 base and J by 2 bases, with 4 bases of the junction left unmatched. The CDR3 sequence is CASSLEASGNTDTQYF. The DNA of the CDR3 is TGTGCCAGCAGCTTAGAGGCTAGCGGGAACACAGATACGCAGTATTTT.

The rearrangement joins TRBV28 to TRBJ2-7, with D unclear. Trimming removed 6 bases from V and 1 base from J, with 13 bases in between. Germline CDR1 is MDHEN and CDR2 is SYDVKM. This CDR3 is built from 14 residues. The chain's CDR3 is CASRTEASSYEQYF. As DNA, the CDR3 is TGTGCCAGCAGAACCGAAGCGTCGTCCTACGAGCAGTACTTC.

The chain joins TRBV3-1 to TRBJ2-3; 11 bases fit TRBD2. V was clipped by 0 bases and J by 8 bases; unmatched bases: 10. Germline CDR1 LGHDT, CDR2 YNNKEL (reference sequence). This CDR3 spans 17 amino acids. This chain's CDR3 is CASSQDLGLAGGTTQYF. CDR3 nucleotide sequence: TGTGCCAGCAGCCAAGATCTCGGGCTAGCGGGGGGTACTACGCAGTATTTT.

This clonotype has more than one count but fewer than ten. The V call is TRBV15, the J call TRBJ2-7, with 7 bases lining up with TRBD1. The CDR3 covers 14 residues. Germline V gene data show CDR1 as LNHNV and CDR2 as YYDKDF (reference sequence). The V and J ends lost 3 bases and 5 bases, in that order; junction bases with no gene match: 7. The CDR3 DNA reads as TGTGCCACCAGCAGTGGGACAGCCGGCGACGAGCAGTACTTC. As protein: CATSSGTAGDEQYF. Supplemented by reference TRBV15 and TRBJ2-7, the full variable domain reads DAMVIQNPRYQVTQFGKPVTLSCSQTLNHNVMYWYQQKSSQAPKLLFHYYDKDFNNEADTPDNFQSRRPNTSFCFLDIRSPGLGDTAMYLCATSSGTAGDEQYFGPGTRLTVT.

This clonotype has a count of ten or more. The J gene is TRBJ2-7, the V gene TRBV12-5; D gene uncertain. Trimming removed 0 bases at V and 5 bases at J, with 14 bases between. Germline V gene data show CDR1 as LGHNT and CDR2 as FRNRAP. This CDR3 contains 15 residues. The CDR3 DNA sequence: TGTGCTAGTGGTTTGGTATACGGCAGGAACCACGAGCAGTACTTC. Translating gives CASGLVYGRNHEQYF. Full variable domain (missing parts from reference TRBV12-5 and TRBJ2-7): DARVTQTPRHKVTEMGQEVTMRCQPILGHNTVFWYRQTMMQGLELLAYFRNRAPLDDSGMPKDRFSAEMPDATLATLKIQPSEPRDSAVYFCASGLVYGRNHEQYFGPGTRLTVT.

Details on this clonotype: A much larger clone lies a single base off, so this may be a read error. The chain couples TRBV25-1 to TRBJ2-5; D perhaps matches TRBD1 (5 bases). Germline values: CDR1 MGHDK, CDR2 SYGVNS. The CDR3 is 15 residues long. V dropped 3 bases and J dropped 1 base, with 12 bases sitting between them. CDR3 bases: TGTGCCAGCAGTGACCACAGGCTTACCCAAGAGACCCAGTACTTC. Residues: CASSDHRLTQETQYF.

Remarks on this clonotype: At one of its ends the junction is not consistent with the germline gene, which may arise from a read error. V is TRBV11-2 and J is TRBJ1-1; 7 bases are a match to TRBD1. The CDR3 covers 14 residues. Germline assignment: CDR1 SGHAT and CDR2 FQNNGV. CDR3 sequence: CVSSLTGLGAEAFF. DNA for the CDR3: TGTGTCAGCAGTCTGACAGGGCTTGGCGCTGAAGCTTTCTTT.

Only a few counts were recorded for this clonotype. The chain combines TRBV5-5 with TRBJ1-1; no clear D gene. Germline CDR1 reads SGHKS; CDR2 reads YYEKEE (reference sequence). CDR3 length: 14 residues. With 3 bases removed from V and 0 bases from J, the gap between germline ends came to 9 bases. CDR3 DNA sequence: TGTGCCAGCAGCTGGGGAGACATGAACACTGAAGCTTTCTTT. It yields the protein CASSWGDMNTEAFF.

This clonotype has just a few counts. The chain is built from TRBV29-1 and TRBJ2-3; TRBD2 matches at 12 bases. V lost 2 bases to trimming and J lost 7 bases; unmatched junction nucleotides: 4. The CDR3 has 14 residues. CDR1 and CDR2 from the germline V gene are SQVTM and ANQGSEA. The CDR3: CSVELAGGFYTQYF. The CDR3 bases are TGCAGCGTTGAACTAGCGGGGGGGTTCTATACGCAGTATTTT.

The genes are TRBV6-2 or TRBV6-3 and TRBJ2-7; possible D gene TRBD2, 5 bases. V gave up 2 bases and J gave up 6 bases, with 8 bases separating them. CDR3 length: 12 residues. Germline CDR1 and CDR2: MNHEY and SVGEGT. The CDR3 DNA follows: TGTGCCAGCAGTTACCGGCGGGCCGAGCAGTACTTC. This sequence encodes CASSYRRAEQYF.

There are a few counts of this clonotype. The chain is built from TRBV4-1 and TRBJ2-1; TRBD1 matches 11 bases. Germline V gene lookup returns CDR1 MGHRA and CDR2 YSYEKL. The CDR3 length is 13 residues. Trimming removed 6 bases from V and 8 bases from J; junction bases left unmatched: 3. The CDR3 DNA follows: TGCGCCAGCAGAGGACAGGGGGCGCATGAGCAGTTCTTC. Its protein product is CASRGQGAHEQFF.